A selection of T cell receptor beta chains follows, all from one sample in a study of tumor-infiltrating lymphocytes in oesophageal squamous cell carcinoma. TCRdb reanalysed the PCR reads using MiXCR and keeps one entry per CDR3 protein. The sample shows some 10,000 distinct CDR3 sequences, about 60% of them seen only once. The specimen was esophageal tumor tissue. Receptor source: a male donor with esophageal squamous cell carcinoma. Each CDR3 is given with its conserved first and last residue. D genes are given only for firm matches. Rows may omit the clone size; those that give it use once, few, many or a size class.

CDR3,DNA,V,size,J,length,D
CASSQARDTQYF,TGTGCCAGCAGTCAGGCAAGGGATACGCAGTATTTT,TRBV12-3/TRBV12-4,-,TRBJ2-3,12,-
CASSLEALDRGYEQYF,TGTGCCAGCAGCTTAGAAGCCTTGGACAGGGGTTACGAGCAGTACTTC,TRBV7-8,large,TRBJ2-7,16,TRBD1
CASSPPTSGGGTQFF,TGTGCCAGCAGTCCACCGACTAGCGGGGGAGGGACCCAGTTCTTC,TRBV28,-,TRBJ2-1,15,TRBD2
CASRGLAGAQYF,TGTGCCAGCAGGGGGCTAGCGGGGGCGCAGTATTTT,TRBV12-3/TRBV12-4,-,TRBJ2-3,12,TRBD2
CASTSGSYNEQYF,TGTGCCAGCACGAGCGGGTCCTACAATGAGCAGTACTTC,TRBV7-6,-,TRBJ2-7,13,-
CASSSVAGDYNEQFF,TGTGCCAGCAGCTCCGTAGCGGGGGATTACAATGAGCAGTTCTTC,TRBV7-2,many,TRBJ2-1,15,TRBD2
CASSLAQLDIQYF,TGTGCCAGCAGCTTAGCACAGTTAGACATTCAGTACTTC,TRBV7-8,-,TRBJ2-4,13,-
CAFGTSGIDTQYF,TGTGCCTTCGGGACTAGCGGGATAGATACGCAGTATTTT,TRBV7-9,-,TRBJ2-3,13,TRBD2
CASSSGTGMNSPLHF,TGTGCCAGCAGTTCGGGGACAGGGATGAATTCACCCCTCCACTTC,TRBV27,-,TRBJ2-3,15,TRBD1
CASSSTATEAFF,TGTGCCAGCAGTTCGACAGCCACTGAAGCTTTCTTT,TRBV6-5,-,TRBJ1-1,12,-
CASSIVSGSSYEQYF,TGTGCCAGCAGTATTGTCAGCGGGAGTAGCTACGAGCAGTACTTC,TRBV6-6,once,TRBJ2-7,15,TRBD2
CASTRGRGLGEQYF,TGTGCCAGCACTCGGGGCAGGGGGTTGGGGGAGCAGTACTTC,TRBV11-2,-,TRBJ2-5,14,TRBD1
CASSFMKGSYEQYF,TGTGCCAGCAGCTTTATGAAGGGTTCCTACGAGCAGTACTTC,TRBV7-2,-,TRBJ2-7,14,-
CASSLGDRYEQYF,TGTGCCAGCAGCTTAGGGGACAGATACGAGCAGTACTTC,TRBV7-6,-,TRBJ2-7,13,TRBD1
CASSLGQIRKETQYF,TGTGCCAGCAGCTTAGGACAAATAAGGAAAGAGACCCAGTACTTC,TRBV7-4,-,TRBJ2-5,15,-
CASSLVRSSRGGYTF,TGTGCCAGCAGTTTAGTCCGTAGTTCTAGGGGCGGCTACACCTTC,TRBV12-3/TRBV12-4,-,TRBJ1-2,15,-
CASRDLGQHNEQFF,TGTGCCAGCAGAGACCTGGGACAGCACAATGAGCAGTTCTTC,TRBV6-1,once,TRBJ2-1,14,TRBD1